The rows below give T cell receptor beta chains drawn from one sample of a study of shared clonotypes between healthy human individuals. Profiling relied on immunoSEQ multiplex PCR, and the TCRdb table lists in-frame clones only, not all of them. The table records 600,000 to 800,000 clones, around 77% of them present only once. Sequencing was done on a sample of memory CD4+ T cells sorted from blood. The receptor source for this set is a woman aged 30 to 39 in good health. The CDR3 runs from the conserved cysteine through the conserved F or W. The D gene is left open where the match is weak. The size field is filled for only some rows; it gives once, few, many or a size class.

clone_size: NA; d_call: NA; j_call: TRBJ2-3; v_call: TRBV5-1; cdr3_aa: CASSLYGTQDGTDTQYF; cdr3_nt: TGCGCCAGCAGCTTGTACGGGACCCAAGACGGCACAGATACGCAGTATTTT
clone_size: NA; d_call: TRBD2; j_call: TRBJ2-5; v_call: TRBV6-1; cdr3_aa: CASSEVASGGPEGETQYF; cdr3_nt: TGTGCCAGCAGTGAAGTGGCTTCGGGAGGGCCGGAGGGAGAGACCCAGTACTTC
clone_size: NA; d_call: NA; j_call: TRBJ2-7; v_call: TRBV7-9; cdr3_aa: CASSLSSASSEQYF; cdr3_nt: TGTGCCAGCAGCTTAAGCAGTGCAAGCTCCGAGCAGTACTTC
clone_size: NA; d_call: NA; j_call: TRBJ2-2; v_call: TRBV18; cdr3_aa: CASSPLSTGANTGELFF; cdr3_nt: TGTGCCAGCTCACCACTATCTACGGGAGCGAACACCGGGGAGCTGTTTTTT
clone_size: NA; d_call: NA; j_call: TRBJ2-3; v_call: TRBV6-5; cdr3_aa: CASQTGDPDADTQYF; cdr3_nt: TGTGCCAGCCAAACCGGGGACCCCGACGCAGATACGCAGTATTTT
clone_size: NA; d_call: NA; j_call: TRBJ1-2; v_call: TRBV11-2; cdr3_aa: CASSLKTGSGYTF; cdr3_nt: TGTGCCAGCAGCCTTAAGACCGGGTCGGGCTACACCTTC
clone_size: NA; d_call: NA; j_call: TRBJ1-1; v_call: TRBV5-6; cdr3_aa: CASSLWWGLATEAFF; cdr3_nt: TGTGCCAGCAGCTTGTGGTGGGGCTTGGCCACTGAAGCTTTCTTT
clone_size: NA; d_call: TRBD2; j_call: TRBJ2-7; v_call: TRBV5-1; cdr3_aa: CASSFASGSSTYEQYF; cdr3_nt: TGCGCCAGCAGCTTTGCTAGCGGGAGTAGTACCTACGAGCAGTACTTC
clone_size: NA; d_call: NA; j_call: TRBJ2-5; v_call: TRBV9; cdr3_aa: CASSVTGEETQYF; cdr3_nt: TGTGCCAGCAGCGTTACGGGAGAAGAGACCCAGTACTTC
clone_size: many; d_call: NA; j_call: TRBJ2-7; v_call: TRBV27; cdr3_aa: CASSFSQGPYEQYF; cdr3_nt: TGTGCCAGCAGTTTCTCCCAGGGGCCCTACGAGCAGTACTTC
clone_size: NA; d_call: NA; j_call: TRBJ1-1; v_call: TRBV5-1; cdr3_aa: CASSLGVAEAFF; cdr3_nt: TGCGCCAGCAGCTTGGGGGTTGCTGAAGCTTTCTTT
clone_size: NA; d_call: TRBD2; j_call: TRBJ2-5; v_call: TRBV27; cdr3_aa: CASSYSIPGLAGQETQYF; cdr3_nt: TGTGCCAGCAGCTACAGCATTCCGGGACTAGCGGGGCAAGAGACCCAGTACTTC
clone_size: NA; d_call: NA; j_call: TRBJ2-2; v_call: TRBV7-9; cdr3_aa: CASSLEHSNTGELFF; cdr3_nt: TGTGCCAGCAGCTTGGAACACTCGAACACCGGGGAGCTGTTTTTT
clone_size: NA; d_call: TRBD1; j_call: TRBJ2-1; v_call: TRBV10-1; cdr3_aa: CASQRQGVNEQFF; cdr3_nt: TGCGCCAGCCAGAGACAGGGGGTAAATGAGCAGTTCTTC
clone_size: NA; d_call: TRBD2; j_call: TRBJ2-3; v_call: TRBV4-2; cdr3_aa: CASSQGGLLTDTQYF; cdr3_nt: TGTGCCAGCAGCCAAGGGGGACTACTCACAGATACGCAGTATTTT
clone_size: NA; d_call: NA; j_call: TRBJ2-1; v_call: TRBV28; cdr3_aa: CASSLSPHGHNEQFF; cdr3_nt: TGTGCCAGCAGTTTGTCACCCCATGGACACAATGAGCAGTTCTTC
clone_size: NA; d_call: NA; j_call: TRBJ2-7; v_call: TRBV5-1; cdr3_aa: CASSFRDLGYEQYF; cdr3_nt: TGCGCCAGCAGCTTTAGGGATCTTGGCTACGAGCAGTACTTC
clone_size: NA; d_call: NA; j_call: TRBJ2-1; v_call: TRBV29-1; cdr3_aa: CSVVRGEQFF; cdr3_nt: TGCAGCGTTGTGAGAGGGGAGCAGTTCTTC
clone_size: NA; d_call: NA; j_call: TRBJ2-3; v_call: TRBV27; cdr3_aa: CASAPRRVLTDTQYF; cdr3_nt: TGTGCCAGCGCCCCTAGGAGGGTCCTCACAGATACGCAGTATTTT
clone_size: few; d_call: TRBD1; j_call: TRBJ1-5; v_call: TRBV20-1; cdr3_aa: CSALGQGKLHF; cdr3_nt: TGCAGTGCGCTTGGACAGGGGAAATTGCATTTT
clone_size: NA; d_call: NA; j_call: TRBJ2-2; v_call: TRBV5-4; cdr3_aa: CASSGQTSSGELFF; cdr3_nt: TGTGCCAGCAGCGGGCAGACTAGTTCCGGGGAGCTGTTTTTT
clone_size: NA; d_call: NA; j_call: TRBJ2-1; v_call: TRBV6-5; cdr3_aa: CASSAASGYNEQFF; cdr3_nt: TGTGCCAGCAGTGCCGCTTCAGGGTACAATGAGCAGTTCTTC
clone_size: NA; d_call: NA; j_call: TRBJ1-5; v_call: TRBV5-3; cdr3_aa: CARSLGGSNQPQHF; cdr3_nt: TGTGCCAGAAGCTTGGGGGGGAGCAATCAGCCCCAGCATTTT
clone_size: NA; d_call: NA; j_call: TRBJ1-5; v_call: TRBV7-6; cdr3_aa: CASSLRGGTTQPQHF; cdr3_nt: TGTGCCAGCAGCTTACGAGGGGGAACGACTCAGCCCCAGCATTTT
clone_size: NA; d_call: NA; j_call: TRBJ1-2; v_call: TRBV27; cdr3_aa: CASSLWGRSGYTF; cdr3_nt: TGTGCCAGCAGTTTATGGGGCAGAAGTGGCTACACCTTC
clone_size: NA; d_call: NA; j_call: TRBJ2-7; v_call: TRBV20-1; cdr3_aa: CSARVINEQYF; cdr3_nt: TGCAGTGCTAGGGTGATCAACGAGCAGTACTTC
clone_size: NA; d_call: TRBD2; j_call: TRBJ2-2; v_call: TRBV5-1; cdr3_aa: CASSLASGINTGELFF; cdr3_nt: TGCGCCAGCAGCTTGGCTAGCGGGATTAACACCGGGGAGCTGTTTTTT